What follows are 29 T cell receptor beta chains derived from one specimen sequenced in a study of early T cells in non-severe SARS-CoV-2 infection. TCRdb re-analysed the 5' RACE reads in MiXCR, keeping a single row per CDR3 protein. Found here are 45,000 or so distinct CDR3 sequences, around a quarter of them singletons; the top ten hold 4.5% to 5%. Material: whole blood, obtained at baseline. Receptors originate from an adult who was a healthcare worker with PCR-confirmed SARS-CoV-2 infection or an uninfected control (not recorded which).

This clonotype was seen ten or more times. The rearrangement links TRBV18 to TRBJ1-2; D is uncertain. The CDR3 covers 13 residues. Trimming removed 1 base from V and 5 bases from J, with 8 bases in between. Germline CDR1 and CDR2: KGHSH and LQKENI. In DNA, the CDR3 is TGTGCCAGCTCACCACAGGGTCTTTATGGCTACACCTTC. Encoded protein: CASSPQGLYGYTF.

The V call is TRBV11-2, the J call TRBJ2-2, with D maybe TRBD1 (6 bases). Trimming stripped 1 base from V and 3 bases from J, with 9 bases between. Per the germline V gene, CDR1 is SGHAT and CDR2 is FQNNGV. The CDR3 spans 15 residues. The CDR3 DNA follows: TGTGCCAGCAGCTTAGGAACAGGGTACACCGGGGAGCTGTTTTTT. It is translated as CASSLGTGYTGELFF.

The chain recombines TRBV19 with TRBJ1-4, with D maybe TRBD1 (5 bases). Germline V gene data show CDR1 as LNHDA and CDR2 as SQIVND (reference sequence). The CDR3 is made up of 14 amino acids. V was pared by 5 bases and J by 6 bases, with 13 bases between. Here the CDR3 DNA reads TGTGCCAGTAGTCAGGGATTTGGCGATGAAAAACTGTTTTTT. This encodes CASSQGFGDEKLFF.

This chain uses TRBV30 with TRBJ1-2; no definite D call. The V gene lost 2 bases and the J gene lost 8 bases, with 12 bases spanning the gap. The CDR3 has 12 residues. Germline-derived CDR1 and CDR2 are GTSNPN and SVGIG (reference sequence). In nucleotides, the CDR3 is TGTGCCTGGAGTCTCCATGGTAACGGCTACACCTTC. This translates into CAWSLHGNGYTF.

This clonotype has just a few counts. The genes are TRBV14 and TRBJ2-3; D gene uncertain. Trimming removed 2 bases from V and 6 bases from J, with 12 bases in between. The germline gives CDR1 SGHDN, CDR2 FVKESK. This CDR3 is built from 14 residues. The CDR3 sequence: CASSQRARADTQYF. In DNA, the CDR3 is TGTGCCAGCAGCCAACGAGCCCGGGCGGATACGCAGTATTTT.

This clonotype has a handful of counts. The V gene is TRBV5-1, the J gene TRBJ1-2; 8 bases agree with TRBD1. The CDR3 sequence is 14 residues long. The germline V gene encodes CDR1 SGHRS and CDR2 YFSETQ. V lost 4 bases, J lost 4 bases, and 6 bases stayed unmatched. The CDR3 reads CASSVDRASYGYTF. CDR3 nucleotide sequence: TGCGCCAGCAGCGTGGACAGGGCGAGCTATGGCTACACCTTC.

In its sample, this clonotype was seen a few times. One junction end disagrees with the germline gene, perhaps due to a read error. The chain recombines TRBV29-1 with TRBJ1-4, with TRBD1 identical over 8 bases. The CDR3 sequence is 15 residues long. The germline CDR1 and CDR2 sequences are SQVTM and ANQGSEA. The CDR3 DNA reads TGCAGCGTCGAAGGACAGGGCCACGCTAATGAAAAACTGTTTTTT. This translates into CSVEGQGHANEKLFF.

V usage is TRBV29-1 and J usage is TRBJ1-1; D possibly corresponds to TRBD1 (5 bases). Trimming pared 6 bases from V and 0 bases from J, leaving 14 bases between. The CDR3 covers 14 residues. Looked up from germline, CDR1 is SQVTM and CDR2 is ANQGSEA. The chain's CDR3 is CSVNSGTVNTEAFF. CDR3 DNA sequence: TGCAGCGTGAATTCCGGGACGGTGAACACTGAAGCTTTCTTT.

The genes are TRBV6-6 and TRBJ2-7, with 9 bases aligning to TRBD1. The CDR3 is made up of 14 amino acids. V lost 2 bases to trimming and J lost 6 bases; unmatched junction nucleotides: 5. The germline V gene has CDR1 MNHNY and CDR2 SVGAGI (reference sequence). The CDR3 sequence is CASSYTGGAGEQYF. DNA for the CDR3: TGTGCCAGCAGTTACACAGGGGGCGCGGGCGAGCAGTACTTC.

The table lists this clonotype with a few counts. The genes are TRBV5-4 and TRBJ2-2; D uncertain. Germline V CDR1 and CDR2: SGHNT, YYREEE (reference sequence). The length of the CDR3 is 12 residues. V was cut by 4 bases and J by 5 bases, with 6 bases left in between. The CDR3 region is CASSTRTGELFF. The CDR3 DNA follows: TGTGCCAGCAGCACCCGTACCGGGGAGCTGTTTTTT.

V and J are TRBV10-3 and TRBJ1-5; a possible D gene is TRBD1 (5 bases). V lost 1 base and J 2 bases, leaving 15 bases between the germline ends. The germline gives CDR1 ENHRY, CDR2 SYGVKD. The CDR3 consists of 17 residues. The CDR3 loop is CAISEFGTNAGNQPQHF. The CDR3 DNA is TGTGCCATCAGTGAGTTCGGGACTAACGCGGGCAATCAGCCCCAGCATTTT.

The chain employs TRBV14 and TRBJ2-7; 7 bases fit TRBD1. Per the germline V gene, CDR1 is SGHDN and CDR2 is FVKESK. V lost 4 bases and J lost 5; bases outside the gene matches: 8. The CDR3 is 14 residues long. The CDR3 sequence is CASSPKTGPNEQYF. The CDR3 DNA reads TGTGCCAGCAGCCCAAAGACAGGGCCCAACGAGCAGTACTTC.

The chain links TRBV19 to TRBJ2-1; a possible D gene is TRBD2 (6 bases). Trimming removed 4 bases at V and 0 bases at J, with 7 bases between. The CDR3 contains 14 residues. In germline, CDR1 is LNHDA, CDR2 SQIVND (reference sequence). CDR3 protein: CASSTGDSYNEQFF. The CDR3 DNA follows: TGTGCCAGTAGTACGGGGGACTCCTACAATGAGCAGTTCTTC.

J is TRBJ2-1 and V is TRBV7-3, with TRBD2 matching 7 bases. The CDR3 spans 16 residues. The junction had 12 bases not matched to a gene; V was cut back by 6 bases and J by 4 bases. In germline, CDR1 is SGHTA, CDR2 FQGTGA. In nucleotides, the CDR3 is TGTGCCAGCAGTACTGGGCCAGCGGGGACGTACAATGAGCAGTTCTTC. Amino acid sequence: CASSTGPAGTYNEQFF. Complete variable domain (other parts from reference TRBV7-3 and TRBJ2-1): GAGVSQTPSNKVTEKGKYVELRCDPISGHTALYWYRQSLGQGPEFLIYFQGTGAADDSGLPNDRFFAVRPEGSVSTLKIQRTERGDSAVYLCASSTGPAGTYNEQFFGPGTRLTVL.

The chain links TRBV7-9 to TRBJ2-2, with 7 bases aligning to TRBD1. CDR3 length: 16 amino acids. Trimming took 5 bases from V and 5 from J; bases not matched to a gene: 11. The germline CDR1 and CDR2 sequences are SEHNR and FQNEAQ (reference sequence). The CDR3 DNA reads TGTGCCAGCAGCACCTCGACAGGGCCTGGGACCGGGGAGCTGTTTTTT. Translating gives CASSTSTGPGTGELFF.

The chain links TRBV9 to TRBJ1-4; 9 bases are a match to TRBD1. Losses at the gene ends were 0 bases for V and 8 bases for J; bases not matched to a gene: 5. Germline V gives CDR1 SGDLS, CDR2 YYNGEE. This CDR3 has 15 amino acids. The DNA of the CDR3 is TGTGCCAGCAGCGTAGGGACAGGGGCGAGAGAAAAACTGTTTTTT. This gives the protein CASSVGTGAREKLFF.

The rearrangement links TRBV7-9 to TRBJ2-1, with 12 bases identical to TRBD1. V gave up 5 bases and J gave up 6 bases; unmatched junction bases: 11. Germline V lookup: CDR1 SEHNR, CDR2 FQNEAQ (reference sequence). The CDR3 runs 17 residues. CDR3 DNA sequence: TGTGCCAGCAGCCCCCGACTCGGGACAGGGGGCGGCAATGAGCAGTTCTTC. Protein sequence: CASSPRLGTGGGNEQFF.

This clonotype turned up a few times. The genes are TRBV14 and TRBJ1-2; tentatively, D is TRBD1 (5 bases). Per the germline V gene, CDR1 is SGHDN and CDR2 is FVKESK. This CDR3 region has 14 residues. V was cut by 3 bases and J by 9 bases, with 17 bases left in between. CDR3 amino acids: CASSHQPGPSSYTF. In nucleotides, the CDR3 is TGTGCCAGCAGCCACCAACCGGGACCTTCTAGCTACACCTTC.

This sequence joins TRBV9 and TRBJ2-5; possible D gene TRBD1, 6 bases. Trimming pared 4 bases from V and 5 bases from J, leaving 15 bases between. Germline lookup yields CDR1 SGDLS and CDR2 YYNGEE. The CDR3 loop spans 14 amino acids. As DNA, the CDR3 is TGTGCCAGCAGCTCGACGACAGGACCCGAGACCCAGTACTTC. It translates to CASSSTTGPETQYF.

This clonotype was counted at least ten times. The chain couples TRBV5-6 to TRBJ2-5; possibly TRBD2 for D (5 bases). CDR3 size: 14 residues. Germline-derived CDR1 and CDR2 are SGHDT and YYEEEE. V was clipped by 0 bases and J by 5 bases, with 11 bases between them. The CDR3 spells CASSLVPGEETQYF. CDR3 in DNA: TGTGCCAGCAGCTTGGTTCCCGGGGAGGAGACCCAGTACTTC.

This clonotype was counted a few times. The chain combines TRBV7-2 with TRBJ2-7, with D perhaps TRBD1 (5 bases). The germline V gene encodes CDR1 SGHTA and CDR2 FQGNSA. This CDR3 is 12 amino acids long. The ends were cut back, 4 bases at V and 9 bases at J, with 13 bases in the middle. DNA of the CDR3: TGTGCCAGCAGCTCCGCGACAGCCTGGCAGTACTTC. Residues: CASSSATAWQYF.

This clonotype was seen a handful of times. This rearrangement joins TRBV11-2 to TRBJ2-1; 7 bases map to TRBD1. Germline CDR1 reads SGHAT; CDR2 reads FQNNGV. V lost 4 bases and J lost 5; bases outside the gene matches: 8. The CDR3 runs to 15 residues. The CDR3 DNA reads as TGTGCCAGCAGCTCCCCCGTTACAGGGGACAATGAGCAGTTCTTC. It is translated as CASSSPVTGDNEQFF. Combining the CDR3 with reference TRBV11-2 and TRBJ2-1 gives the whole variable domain EAGVAQSPRYKIIEKRQSVAFWCNPISGHATLYWYQQILGQGPKLLIQFQNNGVVDDSQLPKDRFSAERLKGVDSTLKIQPAKLEDSAVYLCASSSPVTGDNEQFFGPGTRLTVL.

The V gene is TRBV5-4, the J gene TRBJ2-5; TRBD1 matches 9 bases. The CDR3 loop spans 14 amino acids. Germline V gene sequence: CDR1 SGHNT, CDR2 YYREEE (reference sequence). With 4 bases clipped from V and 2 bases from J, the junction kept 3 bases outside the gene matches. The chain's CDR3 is CASSAQGAQETQYF. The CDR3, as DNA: TGTGCCAGCAGCGCACAGGGGGCTCAAGAGACCCAGTACTTC.

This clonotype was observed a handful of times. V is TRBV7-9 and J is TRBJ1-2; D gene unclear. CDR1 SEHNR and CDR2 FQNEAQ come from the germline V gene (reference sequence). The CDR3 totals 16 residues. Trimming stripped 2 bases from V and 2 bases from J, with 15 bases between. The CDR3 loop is CASSLRALTANYGYTF. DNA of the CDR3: TGTGCCAGCAGCTTACGTGCTCTGACTGCGAACTATGGCTACACCTTC.

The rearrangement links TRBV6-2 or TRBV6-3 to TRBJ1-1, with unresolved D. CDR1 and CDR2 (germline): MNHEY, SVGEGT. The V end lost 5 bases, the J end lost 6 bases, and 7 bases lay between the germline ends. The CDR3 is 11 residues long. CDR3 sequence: CASSTRPEAFF. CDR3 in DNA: TGTGCCAGCAGTACGCGGCCTGAAGCTTTCTTT.

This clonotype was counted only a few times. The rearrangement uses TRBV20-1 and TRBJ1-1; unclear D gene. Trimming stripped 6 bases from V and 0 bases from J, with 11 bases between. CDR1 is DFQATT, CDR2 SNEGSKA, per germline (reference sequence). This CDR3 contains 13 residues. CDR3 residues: CSARLQVNTEAFF. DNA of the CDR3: TGCAGTGCCAGGCTGCAAGTGAACACTGAAGCTTTCTTT.

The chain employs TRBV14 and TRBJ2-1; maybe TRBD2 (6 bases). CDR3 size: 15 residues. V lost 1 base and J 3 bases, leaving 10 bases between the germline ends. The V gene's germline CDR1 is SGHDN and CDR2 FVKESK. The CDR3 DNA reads TGTGCCAGCAGCCAAGCGGCGGGGAGCTACAATGAGCAGTTCTTC. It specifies CASSQAAGSYNEQFF.

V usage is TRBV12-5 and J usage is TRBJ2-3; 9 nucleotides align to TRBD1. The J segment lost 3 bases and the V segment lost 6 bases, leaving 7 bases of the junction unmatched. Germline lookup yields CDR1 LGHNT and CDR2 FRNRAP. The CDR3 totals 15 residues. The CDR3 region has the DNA TGTGCTAGTGGACCGGACAGGGGACGTACAGATACGCAGTATTTT. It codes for CASGPDRGRTDTQYF.

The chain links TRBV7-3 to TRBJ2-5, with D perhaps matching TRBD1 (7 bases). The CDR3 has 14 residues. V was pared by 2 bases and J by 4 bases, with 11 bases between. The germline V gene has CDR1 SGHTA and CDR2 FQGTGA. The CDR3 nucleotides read TGTGCCAGCAGCTTATACCAGGGGGGAGAGACCCAGTACTTC. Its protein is CASSLYQGGETQYF. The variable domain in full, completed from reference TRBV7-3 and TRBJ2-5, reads GAGVSQTPSNKVTEKGKYVELRCDPISGHTALYWYRQSLGQGPEFLIYFQGTGAADDSGLPNDRFFAVRPEGSVSTLKIQRTERGDSAVYLCASSLYQGGETQYFGPGTRLLVL.